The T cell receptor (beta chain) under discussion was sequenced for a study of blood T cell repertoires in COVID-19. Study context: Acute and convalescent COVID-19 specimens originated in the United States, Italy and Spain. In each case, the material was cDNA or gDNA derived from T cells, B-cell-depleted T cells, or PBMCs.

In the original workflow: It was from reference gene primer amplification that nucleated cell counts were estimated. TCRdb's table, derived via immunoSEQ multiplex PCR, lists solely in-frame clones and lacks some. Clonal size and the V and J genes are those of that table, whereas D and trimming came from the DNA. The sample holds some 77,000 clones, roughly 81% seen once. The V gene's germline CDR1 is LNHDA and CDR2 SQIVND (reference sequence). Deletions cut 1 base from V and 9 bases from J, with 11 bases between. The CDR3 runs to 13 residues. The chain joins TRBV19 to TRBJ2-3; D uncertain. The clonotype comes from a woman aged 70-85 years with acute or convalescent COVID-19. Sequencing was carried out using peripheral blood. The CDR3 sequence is CASSIVPERTQYF. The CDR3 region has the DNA TGTGCCAGTAGTATAGTCCCCGAGAGGACGCAGTATTTT.